These 17 T cell receptor beta chains share one sample of origin, sequenced in a study of blood T cells in healthy people across ages. Alongside a J-beta primer mix, a sample-barcoded 5' primer served in a second PCR lasting about 7 to 11 cycles. TCRdb used MiXCR to reprocess the 5' RACE reads, holding one entry per CDR3 protein. Found here are around 1,900,000 distinct CDR3 sequences, 39% of them singletons; the top ten hold roughly 23%. The specimen was blood. The receptors come from a human donor in good health.

The chain couples TRBV7-9 to TRBJ2-4; maybe TRBD2 (6 bases). The last part of the DNA fits TRBJ2-7 better; the J call may be wrong. The CDR3 length is 15 residues. Germline-derived CDR1 and CDR2 are SEHNR and FQNEAQ (reference sequence). The CDR3 region is CASSLTGLQGYEQYF. In DNA, the CDR3 is TGTGCCAGCAGCTTAACGGGACTGCAAGGCTACGAGCAGTACTTC.

In its sample, this clonotype was seen many times. The chain uses TRBV29-1 and TRBJ2-3; unclear D gene. This CDR3 is built from 14 residues. The V end was cut by 1 base, the J end by 0 bases, with 8 bases between. Germline CDR1 and CDR2: SQVTM and ANQGSEA. CDR3 nucleotide sequence: TGCAGCGTTGAAGGGGTTTTTAGCACAGATACGCAGTATTTT. Amino acid sequence: CSVEGVFSTDTQYF.

This clonotype has a handful of counts. J is TRBJ1-2 and V is TRBV7-2; a weak D match, TRBD1 (6 bases). The CDR3 contains 16 residues. CDR1 is SGHTA, CDR2 FQGNSA, per germline. V lost 5 bases and J 6 bases, leaving 22 bases between the germline ends. CDR3 sequence reads: CASSPSIQDSRNGYTF. Here the CDR3 DNA reads TGTGCCAGCAGCCCGTCAATCCAGGACAGTCGTAATGGCTACACCTTC.

This clonotype was found once. V and J are TRBV5-1 and TRBJ1-1; D unresolved. This CDR3 has 17 amino acids. CDR1 and CDR2 from the germline V gene are SGHRS and YFSETQ. The V end lost 2 bases, the J end lost 2 bases, and 19 bases lay between the germline ends. The CDR3 loop reads CASSFDPAGLGNTEAFF. The DNA for the CDR3 is TGCGCCAGCAGCTTTGACCCAGCGGGGTTGGGTAACACTGAAGCTTTCTTT.

This clonotype was picked up a small number of times. The chain uses TRBV9 and TRBJ2-7; either TRBD1 or TRBD2 may fit D (5 bases each). Germline CDR1 is SGDLS and CDR2 is YYNGEE. The CDR3 runs 16 residues. V was trimmed by 4 bases and J by 0 bases, leaving 17 bases between them. The chain's CDR3 is CASSRNGDEGSYEQYF. The CDR3 DNA follows: TGTGCCAGCAGCCGCAATGGGGACGAAGGCTCCTACGAGCAGTACTTC.

The chain uses TRBV6-5 and TRBJ1-1; weak D call: TRBD1 (5 bases). CDR1 and CDR2 from the germline V gene are MNHEY and SVGAGI. Deletions cut 5 bases from V and 1 base from J, with 14 bases between. CDR3 length: 15 residues. CDR3 loop: CASSPSEGTNTEAFF. CDR3 nucleotides: TGTGCCAGCAGTCCCTCAGAGGGGACGAACACTGAAGCTTTCTTT.

The CDR3 sequence is CSAGGVITNYGYTF. DNA of the CDR3: TGCAGCGCTGGGGGGGTAATTACTAACTATGGCTACACCTTC. The chain recombines TRBV29-1 with TRBJ1-2; D is possibly TRBD1 (5 bases). The CDR3 has 14 amino acids. The germline CDR1 and CDR2 sequences are SQVTM and ANQGSEA. Trimming stripped 7 bases from V and 0 bases from J, with 15 bases between.

CDR3 in DNA: TGTGCCAGCAGCGCACCGCCGGGTTGGGACAATGAGCAGTTCTTC. It specifies CASSAPPGWDNEQFF. The rearrangement uses TRBV7-9 and TRBJ2-1; no firm D call. This CDR3 region has 15 residues. Germline assignment: CDR1 SEHNR and CDR2 FQNEAQ (reference sequence). Trimming cost V 5 bases and J 5 bases, with 16 bases left between them.

V is TRBV25-1 and J is TRBJ2-5; a possible D gene is TRBD1 (6 bases). The CDR3 is 16 amino acids. Trimming took off 2 bases at V and 5 bases at J, with 18 bases between the two ends. The germline gives CDR1 MGHDK, CDR2 SYGVNS. The CDR3 sequence is CASSEGGGLASETQYF. The DNA of the CDR3 is TGTGCCAGCAGTGAAGGTGGGGGCTTGGCCAGTGAGACCCAGTACTTC.

This clonotype was found a few times. This chain joins TRBV4-1 and TRBJ2-7, with a possible D match to TRBD2 (5 bases). The V gene lost 1 base and the J gene lost 3 bases, with 19 bases spanning the gap. Germline CDR1 and CDR2: MGHRA and YSYEKL. This CDR3 region has 17 residues. CDR3 protein: CASSQGPFRGNHYEQYF. The CDR3 region has the DNA TGCGCCAGCAGCCAAGGTCCCTTCAGAGGGAACCACTACGAGCAGTACTTC.

The chain carries TRBV4-1 and TRBJ1-1, with D possibly matching TRBD1 (6 bases). Per germline, CDR1 MGHRA and CDR2 YSYEKL. V lost 1 base, J lost 6 bases, and 12 bases lay in between. The CDR3 loop spans 14 amino acids. The CDR3 nucleotides are TGCGCCAGCAGCCAAGGGCCTGGGGGGCCTGAAGCTTTCTTT. This codes for CASSQGPGGPEAFF.

This clonotype showed up just a few times. The chain employs TRBV18 and TRBJ2-6; perhaps TRBD2 as D (5 bases). From germline, CDR1 is KGHSH and CDR2 LQKENI. V lost 3 bases, J lost 0 bases, and 9 bases lay in between. The CDR3 consists of 16 residues. The CDR3 protein is CASSPTGNSGANVLTF. The CDR3 DNA follows: TGTGCCAGCTCACCCACGGGAAACTCTGGGGCCAACGTCCTGACTTTC.

The J gene is TRBJ1-2, the V gene TRBV7-2; D is undetermined. V was clipped by 6 bases and J by 1 base, with 15 bases between them. The CDR3 has 15 residues. CDR1 is SGHTA, CDR2 FQGNSA, per germline. The CDR3 region is CASSISSRGNYGYTF. The DNA for the CDR3 is TGTGCCAGCAGTATAAGCAGCCGTGGTAACTATGGCTACACCTTC.

There are a few counts of this clonotype. The J gene is TRBJ2-3, the V gene TRBV12-3 or TRBV12-4; D uncertain. V dropped 7 bases and J dropped 6 bases, with 14 bases sitting between them. This CDR3 contains 13 residues. In DNA form, the CDR3 reads TGTGCCAGCAACCCCCTCCCTGGCGATACGCAGTATTTT. This codes for CASNPLPGDTQYF.

The chain joins TRBV20-1 to TRBJ1-2; TRBD1 might be the D (5 bases). The CDR3 runs 11 residues. CDR1 is DFQATT, CDR2 SNEGSKA, per germline (reference sequence). V lost 6 bases and J 7 bases, leaving 12 bases between the germline ends. CDR3 amino acids: CSAEGQGGYTF. CDR3 in DNA: TGCAGTGCCGAAGGACAAGGTGGCTACACCTTC.

This rearrangement joins TRBV4-1 to TRBJ2-5; 8 bases agree with TRBD2. The CDR3 has 16 amino acids. Germline lookup yields CDR1 MGHRA and CDR2 YSYEKL. J gave up 4 bases and V 3 bases, and 10 bases lay outside the gene matches. The CDR3 loop reads CASSQTPGGGGETQYF. The CDR3 coding sequence is TGCGCCAGCAGCCAGACTCCCGGGGGGGGAGGAGAGACCCAGTACTTC.

This clonotype was counted once. Here the CDR3 reads CASSLGPPGQGAGEQYF. DNA for the CDR3: TGTGCCAGCAGCTTAGGGCCGCCGGGACAGGGGGCCGGCGAGCAGTACTTC. The rearrangement uses TRBV7-9 and TRBJ2-7; 12 nucleotides agree with TRBD1. CDR3 length equals 17 residues. V lost 1 base to trimming and J lost 6 bases; unmatched junction nucleotides: 10. From germline, CDR1 is SEHNR and CDR2 FQNEAQ (reference sequence). Full variable domain (missing parts from reference TRBV7-9 and TRBJ2-7): DTGVSQNPRHKITKRGQNVTFRCDPISEHNRLYWYRQTLGQGPEFLTYFQNEAQLEKSRLLSDRFSAERPKGSFSTLEIQRTEQGDSAMYLCASSLGPPGQGAGEQYFGPGTRLTVT.